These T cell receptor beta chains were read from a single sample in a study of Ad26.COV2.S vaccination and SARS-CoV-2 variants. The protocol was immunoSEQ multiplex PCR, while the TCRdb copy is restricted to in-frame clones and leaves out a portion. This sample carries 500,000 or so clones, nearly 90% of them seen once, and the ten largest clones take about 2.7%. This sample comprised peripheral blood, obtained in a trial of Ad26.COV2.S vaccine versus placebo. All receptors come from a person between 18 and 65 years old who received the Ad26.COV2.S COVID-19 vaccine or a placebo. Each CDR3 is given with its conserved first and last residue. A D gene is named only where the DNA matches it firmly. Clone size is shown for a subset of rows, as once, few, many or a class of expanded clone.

CDR3aa: CASSFVGSGANVLTF
CDR3nt: TGTGCCAGCAGTTTTGTGGGTTCTGGGGCCAACGTCCTGACTTTC
v_gene: TRBV27
j_gene: TRBJ2-6
abundance: NA
d_gene: NA

CDR3aa: CASSYYPHGGNEQFF
CDR3nt: TGTGCCAGCAGTTACTACCCCCATGGTGGTAATGAGCAGTTCTTC
v_gene: TRBV6-2/TRBV6-3
j_gene: TRBJ2-1
abundance: NA
d_gene: NA

CDR3aa: CASSPQAANTEAFF
CDR3nt: TGTGCCAGCTCACCACAGGCAGCAAACACTGAAGCTTTCTTT
v_gene: TRBV18
j_gene: TRBJ1-1
abundance: NA
d_gene: NA

CDR3aa: CASSLAGLRGGTEAFF
CDR3nt: TGCGCCAGCAGCTTGGCCGGATTGAGGGGTGGGACTGAAGCTTTCTTT
v_gene: TRBV5-1
j_gene: TRBJ1-1
abundance: NA
d_gene: NA

CDR3aa: CASSPIGGPNTGELFF
CDR3nt: TGTGCCAGCTCACCAATTGGAGGGCCGAACACCGGGGAGCTGTTTTTT
v_gene: TRBV18
j_gene: TRBJ2-2
abundance: NA
d_gene: NA

CDR3aa: CASSVGPGPANYGYTF
CDR3nt: TGTGCCAGCAGCGTAGGGCCAGGCCCCGCTAACTATGGCTACACCTTC
v_gene: TRBV9
j_gene: TRBJ1-2
abundance: once
d_gene: NA

CDR3aa: CASSSPTGMTGELFF
CDR3nt: TGTGCCAGCAGTTCCCCGACCGGTATGACCGGGGAGCTGTTTTTT
v_gene: TRBV6-2/TRBV6-3
j_gene: TRBJ2-2
abundance: NA
d_gene: NA

CDR3aa: CASSLYEGQDNYGYTF
CDR3nt: TGTGCCAGTAGTCTCTATGAAGGACAGGATAACTATGGCTACACCTTC
v_gene: TRBV19
j_gene: TRBJ1-2
abundance: NA
d_gene: TRBD1

CDR3aa: CASSNRGWELFF
CDR3nt: TGTGCCAGCAGTAACAGGGGGTGGGAGCTGTTTTTT
v_gene: TRBV25-1
j_gene: TRBJ2-2
abundance: NA
d_gene: TRBD1

CDR3aa: CASSQEGKFYNEQFF
CDR3nt: TGTGCCAGCAGCCAAGAAGGGAAGTTCTACAATGAGCAGTTCTTC
v_gene: TRBV3-1/TRBV3-2
j_gene: TRBJ2-1
abundance: NA
d_gene: NA

CDR3aa: CASSPGGGSHYNEQFF
CDR3nt: TGTGCCAGCAGCCCTGGGGGCGGGAGTCACTACAATGAGCAGTTCTTC
v_gene: TRBV7-2
j_gene: TRBJ2-1
abundance: NA
d_gene: NA

CDR3aa: CASSPRTTTNEKLFF
CDR3nt: TGTGCCAGCAGCCCTAGGACAACAACTAATGAAAAACTGTTTTTT
v_gene: TRBV7-9
j_gene: TRBJ1-4
abundance: NA
d_gene: NA

CDR3aa: CASSLERATQYF
CDR3nt: TGCGCCAGCAGCTTGGAGAGGGCTACGCAGTATTTT
v_gene: TRBV5-1
j_gene: TRBJ2-3
abundance: NA
d_gene: NA

CDR3aa: CASSLPGNTIYF
CDR3nt: TGTGCCAGCAGCTTACCGGGAAACACCATATATTTT
v_gene: TRBV7-9
j_gene: TRBJ1-3
abundance: NA
d_gene: NA

CDR3aa: CASSPPQRGYAGELFF
CDR3nt: TGTGCCAGCTCACCACCCCAGCGGGGATACGCCGGGGAGCTGTTTTTT
v_gene: TRBV18
j_gene: TRBJ2-2
abundance: NA
d_gene: TRBD2

CDR3aa: CASSRHSYNSPLHF
CDR3nt: TGTGCCAGTAGTAGGCACTCCTATAATTCACCCCTCCACTTT
v_gene: TRBV19
j_gene: TRBJ1-6
abundance: once
d_gene: NA

CDR3aa: CASSYRQGEAFF
CDR3nt: TGTGCCAGCAGTTACCGCCAGGGCGAAGCTTTCTTT
v_gene: TRBV6-5
j_gene: TRBJ1-1
abundance: NA
d_gene: NA

CDR3aa: CASSQFSRVRGAKNIQYF
CDR3nt: TGCGCCAGCAGCCAATTTTCTAGGGTTCGGGGAGCCAAAAACATTCAGTACTTC
v_gene: TRBV4-1
j_gene: TRBJ2-4
abundance: NA
d_gene: NA

CDR3aa: CASSLQGSEETQYF
CDR3nt: TGCGCCAGCAGCTTGCAGGGGAGTGAGGAGACCCAGTACTTC
v_gene: TRBV5-1
j_gene: TRBJ2-5
abundance: NA
d_gene: NA

CDR3aa: CASSLGRTGEKDTQYF
CDR3nt: TGTGCCAGCAGCTTAGGGAGGACAGGGGAGAAAGATACGCAGTATTTT
v_gene: TRBV7-9
j_gene: TRBJ2-3
abundance: NA
d_gene: TRBD1

CDR3aa: CASSLESNTEAFF
CDR3nt: TGTGCCAGCAGCTTAGAGTCGAACACTGAAGCTTTCTTT
v_gene: TRBV11-3
j_gene: TRBJ1-1
abundance: few
d_gene: NA

CDR3aa: CASSWTQMGSGANVLTF
CDR3nt: TGTGCCAGCAGCTGGACTCAGATGGGCTCTGGGGCCAACGTCCTGACTTTC
v_gene: TRBV5-5
j_gene: TRBJ2-6
abundance: NA
d_gene: NA

CDR3aa: CASSSGTHDNSPLHF
CDR3nt: TGTGCCAGCAGCTCCGGGACACACGATAATTCACCCCTCCACTTT
v_gene: TRBV7-9
j_gene: TRBJ1-6
abundance: NA
d_gene: NA

CDR3aa: CASSQLAGNEQFF
CDR3nt: TGTGCCAGCAGCCAACTAGCGGGCAATGAGCAGTTCTTC
v_gene: TRBV7-8
j_gene: TRBJ2-1
abundance: once
d_gene: TRBD2

CDR3aa: CASSPSLGTVSSGNTIYF
CDR3nt: TGCGCCAGCAGCCCCTCTCTCGGGACAGTCAGCTCTGGAAACACCATATATTTT
v_gene: TRBV4-3
j_gene: TRBJ1-3
abundance: NA
d_gene: TRBD1

CDR3aa: CASSLRHAEAFF
CDR3nt: TGTGCCAGCAGCCTAAGACACGCTGAAGCTTTCTTT
v_gene: TRBV3-1/TRBV3-2
j_gene: TRBJ1-1
abundance: NA
d_gene: NA

CDR3aa: CASSLITRYQPQHF
CDR3nt: TGTGCCAGCAGCTTAATTACGCGTTATCAGCCCCAGCATTTT
v_gene: TRBV7-2
j_gene: TRBJ1-5
abundance: NA
d_gene: NA

CDR3aa: CASSPDRAGYTF
CDR3nt: TGTGCCAGCAGCCCGGACCGCGCTGGCTACACCTTC
v_gene: TRBV11-2
j_gene: TRBJ1-2
abundance: NA
d_gene: NA

CDR3aa: CASSPMTTRRQFF
CDR3nt: TGTGCCAGCAGCCCGATGACGACACGGAGGCAGTTCTTC
v_gene: TRBV4-2
j_gene: TRBJ2-1
abundance: NA
d_gene: NA